This entry lists 16 T cell receptor beta chains sequenced from one sample in a study of blood T cell repertoires in COVID-19 (dated by TCRdb to 2019 to 2021). Preparation of the library involved the immunoSEQ multiplex PCR assay. TCRdb provides this immuneACCESS table in a form limited to in-frame rearrangements. Some clones are lacking; in checked studies, under half of them reflect an unresolved V gene, and why the rest are absent is not known. This sample gives about 220,000 clones in total; 84% of them show up just once. The ten largest make up approximately 5.1% of the sample. Sequenced input: peripheral blood. The receptors derive from a woman between 55 and 75 years old who had recovered from COVID-19.

The V call is TRBV2, the J call TRBJ1-1; TRBD1 agrees at 8 bases. This CDR3 region has 15 residues. In germline, CDR1 is SNHLY, CDR2 FYNNEI. Trimming cost V 4 bases and J 0 bases; bases outside gene matches: 4. CDR3 sequence: CASSAQGVMNTEAFF. CDR3 in DNA: TGTGCCAGCAGTGCACAGGGGGTTATGAACACTGAAGCTTTCTTT.

The gene calls are TRBV5-4 and TRBJ2-3; 13 bases line up with TRBD2. The trim removed 2 bases at V and 0 bases at J, leaving 3 bases unmatched. This CDR3 is 17 amino acids long. Germline loops: CDR1 SGHNT, CDR2 YYREEE (reference sequence). In nucleotides, the CDR3 is TGTGCCAGCAGCTTCCTACTAGCGGGGGGGAGCACAGATACGCAGTATTTT. Translation gives CASSFLLAGGSTDTQYF.

V usage is TRBV2 and J usage is TRBJ1-5; 9 bases match TRBD1. The trim removed 8 bases at V and 7 bases at J, leaving 3 bases unmatched. Germline V CDR1 and CDR2: SNHLY, FYNNEI. The CDR3 consists of 12 residues. As DNA, the CDR3 is TGTGCCAGCCAGGACAGGGGCCAGCCCCAGCATTTT. Its translation: CASQDRGQPQHF.

This rearrangement joins TRBV7-9 to TRBJ1-4; possible D gene TRBD1, 5 bases. V was shortened by 7 bases and J by 5 bases, with 11 bases between the two germline ends. Germline V gene data show CDR1 as SEHNR and CDR2 as FQNEAQ (reference sequence). The length of the CDR3 is 13 residues. The CDR3 sequence: CASTARENEKLFF. The CDR3 DNA reads TGTGCCAGCACCGCCAGGGAAAATGAAAAACTGTTTTTT.

This chain joins TRBV30 and TRBJ2-1; the match to TRBD2 covers 7 bases. The V segment lost 4 bases and the J segment 1 base; nucleotides outside the gene matches: 1. CDR3 length equals 13 residues. Germline V gene lookup returns CDR1 GTSNPN and CDR2 SVGIG (reference sequence). CDR3 nucleotide sequence: TGTGCCTGGATGGGGGGGTCCTACAATGAGCAGTTCTTC. This gives the protein CAWMGGSYNEQFF.

This sequence joins TRBV9 and TRBJ2-2; D unresolved. Trimming cost V 2 bases and J 2 bases, with 10 bases left between them. Germline V CDR1 and CDR2: SGDLS, YYNGEE. CDR3 size: 15 residues. CDR3 protein: CASSVQARNTGELFF. As DNA, the CDR3 is TGTGCCAGCAGCGTGCAGGCGCGAAACACCGGGGAGCTGTTTTTT.

This chain joins TRBV7-6 and TRBJ2-5, with unresolved D. CDR1 SGHVS and CDR2 FNYEAQ come from the germline V gene. Trimming took off 1 base at V and 1 base at J, with 7 bases between the two ends. The CDR3 sequence is 14 residues long. The CDR3 reads CASSLENFQETQYF. CDR3 DNA: TGTGCCAGCAGCTTAGAAAACTTCCAAGAGACCCAGTACTTC.

The chain employs TRBV5-1 and TRBJ2-3, with D possibly being TRBD2 (6 bases). V was clipped by 8 bases and J by 0 bases, with 16 bases between them. This CDR3 has 15 amino acids. Per the germline V gene, CDR1 is SGHRS and CDR2 is YFSETQ. DNA for the CDR3: TGCGCCAGTAGCCCCCTACGGGGGAGCACAGATACGCAGTATTTT. Protein sequence: CASSPLRGSTDTQYF.

J is TRBJ2-3 and V is TRBV18; 9 bases are a match to TRBD2. CDR1 is KGHSH, CDR2 LQKENI, per germline. The CDR3 spans 17 residues. With V trimmed by 0 bases and J by 1 base, 5 bases remained unmatched. CDR3 region: CASSPPRGGGRTDTQYF. The CDR3 DNA reads TGTGCCAGCTCACCACCGCGGGGGGGCGGTCGCACAGATACGCAGTATTTT.

J is TRBJ2-7 and V is TRBV19, with a possible D match to TRBD2 (5 bases). There are 12 residues in the CDR3. V was cut by 9 bases and J by 6 bases, with 15 bases left in between. The germline gives CDR1 LNHDA, CDR2 SQIVND (reference sequence). The CDR3 bases are TGTGCCAGCTCTCGGGCTAGCCGCGAGCAGTACTTC. Residues: CASSRASREQYF.

J is TRBJ1-2 and V is TRBV19; D unclear. The CDR3 has 14 residues. V shed 7 bases and J shed 3 bases, with 15 bases lying between them. CDR1 and CDR2 from the germline V gene are LNHDA and SQIVND (reference sequence). For the CDR3, the DNA is TGTGCCAGTACAACAGACGGAGGGCACTATGGCTACACCTTC. It specifies CASTTDGGHYGYTF. Variable domain in full (rest from reference TRBV19 and TRBJ1-2): DGGITQSPKYLFRKEGQNVTLSCEQNLNHDAMYWYRQDPGQGLRLIYYSQIVNDFQKGDIAEGYSVSREKKESFPLTVTSAQKNPTAFYLCASTTDGGHYGYTFGSGTRLTVV.

V usage is TRBV2 and J usage is TRBJ1-4, with 9 bases lining up with TRBD1. CDR3 size: 14 residues. After removal of 7 bases from V and 7 bases from J, the junction contained 7 bases not matched to a gene. Germline lookup yields CDR1 SNHLY and CDR2 FYNNEI. The CDR3 DNA reads TGTGCCAGCACTTACAGGGGGCGAGGTGAAAAACTGTTTTTT. Protein sequence: CASTYRGRGEKLFF.

The rearrangement joins TRBV7-3 to TRBJ2-3, with a possible D match to TRBD2 (6 bases). The CDR3 extends over 15 amino acids. CDR1 and CDR2 from the germline V gene are SGHTA and FQGTGA. V gave up 8 bases and J gave up 2 bases, with 17 bases separating them. CDR3 nucleotide sequence: TGTGCCAGCTCCAGATCGCGGGGTCTCACAGATACGCAGTATTTT. Its protein is CASSRSRGLTDTQYF.

The chain couples TRBV5-8 to TRBJ2-1; D perhaps matches TRBD2 (5 bases). Per germline, CDR1 SGHTS and CDR2 YDEGEE. The CDR3 contains 12 residues. Trimming removed 4 bases at V and 15 bases at J, with 17 bases between. The CDR3 DNA follows: TGTGCCAGCAGCGCCGGCGGGCCTGCACGGTTCTTC. It specifies CASSAGGPARFF.

This chain connects TRBV27 to TRBJ1-3, with TRBD1 as a possible D gene (5 bases). Deletions cut 1 base from V and 0 bases from J, with 19 bases between. Germline V lookup: CDR1 MNHEY, CDR2 SMNVEV (reference sequence). The CDR3 contains 19 residues. The chain's CDR3 is CASSLYPQWGLNSGNTIYF. Written as DNA, the CDR3 is TGTGCCAGCAGTTTATATCCCCAATGGGGACTGAACTCTGGAAACACCATATATTTT.

The rearrangement joins TRBV7-2 to TRBJ2-5, with 9 bases identical to TRBD1. Germline assignment: CDR1 SGHTA and CDR2 FQGNSA. This CDR3 contains 17 residues. J was trimmed by 5 bases and V by 5 bases; bases with no gene match: 15. The CDR3 spells CASSQTPGQGSQETQYF. The CDR3, as DNA: TGTGCCAGCAGCCAAACTCCGGGACAGGGCTCGCAGGAGACCCAGTACTTC. The full variable domain, with the rest looked up from reference TRBV7-2 and TRBJ2-5, is GAGVSQSPSNKVTEKGKDVELRCDPISGHTALYWYRQSLGQGLEFLIYFQGNSAPDKSGLPSDRFSAERTGGSVSTLTIQRTQQEDSAVYLCASSQTPGQGSQETQYFGPGTRLLVL.